This T cell receptor (beta chain) was found in a study of T cells in Graves' hyperthyroidism and ophthalmopathy. Study observations and caveats: A model of 13 V-J features distinguished ophthalmopathy from stable hyperthyroidism. Most expanded thyroid clonotypes above 0.001 also appeared in blood.

Of note for this clonotype: The antigen is undetermined.

TCR beta CDR3 regions were amplified from RNA transcripts. Researchers ran a first-round RT-PCR on the TCR CDR3 using the HTBI primer set. TCRdb used MiXCR to reprocess the multiplex PCR reads, holding one entry per CDR3 protein. The sample holds 660,000 or so distinct CDR3 sequences, about a fifth seen once. Patients with ophthalmopathy all had a Clinical Activity Score of at least 3, a NOSPECS grade of at least 4 and duration under 3 months. Those patients with uncontrolled infection, other autoimmune disease, pregnancy or lactation were excluded. The clonotype originates from a man aged 25-40 years with Graves' ophthalmopathy. Specimen: blood.

The CDR3 region has the DNA TGTGCCAGCAGCGTGACAGGGGAACACTATGGCTACACCTTC. Translating gives CASSVTGEHYGYTF. The chain joins TRBV9 to TRBJ1-2; 8 nucleotides align to TRBD1. The J segment lost 3 bases and the V segment lost 2 bases, leaving 3 bases of the junction unmatched. CDR1 is SGDLS and CDR2 is YYNGEE in the germline V gene. The CDR3 sequence is 14 residues long.